A selection of T cell receptor beta chains follows, all from one sample in a study of CD8+CD57+ T cells in acquired aplastic anemia. One entry per CDR3 protein results from TCRdb running MiXCR on the reads. The sample shows about 400,000 distinct CDR3 sequences, about 70% of them seen only once. Sequences were obtained from sorted CD4+, CD8+, or CD8+CD57+ T cells (not recorded which) from PBMCs. The source of these receptors is a human donor in good health, serving as a control. Each CDR3 is given with its conserved first and last residue. D genes are given only for firm matches. Rows give clone size only sometimes, using once, few, many, or a class for an expanded clone.

V gene	J gene	D gene	clone size	CDR3 length	CDR3 protein	CDR3 DNA
TRBV7-9	TRBJ1-2	NA	many	13	CASSLLRSEHYTF	TGTGCCAGCAGCTTATTAAGGAGTGAGCACTACACCTTC
TRBV30	TRBJ1-1	NA	few	13	CAWRQARGSEAFF	TGTGCCTGGAGGCAGGCCCGGGGATCTGAAGCTTTCTTT
TRBV12-3/TRBV12-4	TRBJ1-2	NA	many	14	CASSLDRKAYGYTF	TGTGCCAGCAGTTTAGATCGAAAAGCCTATGGCTACACCTTC
TRBV20-1	TRBJ1-1	NA	NA	11	CSGFMNTEAFF	TGCAGTGGGTTTATGAACACTGAAGCTTTCTTT
TRBV7-2	TRBJ1-2	NA	NA	14	CASSPENYEQYFAF	TGTGCCAGCAGCCCAGAGAACTACGAACAGTACTTCGCCTTC
TRBV29-1	TRBJ2-3	NA	once	14	CSASVQASTDTQYF	TGCAGTGCCAGCGTACAGGCCAGCACAGATACGCAGTATTTT
TRBV5-1	TRBJ2-2	NA	NA	16	CASSLSIPLNTGELFF	TGTGCCAGCAGCTTAAGTATACCTTTGAACACCGGGGAGCTGTTCTTT
TRBV14	TRBJ2-2	TRBD1	NA	15	CASSQDGTGPGELFF	TGTGCCAGCAGCCAAGATGGGACAGGGCCCGGGGAGCTGTTTTTT
TRBV11-2	TRBJ1-1	NA	NA	13	CASSPHATAEAFF	TGTGCCAGCAGCCCACACGCGACAGCTGAAGCTTTCTTT
TRBV7-3	TRBJ2-7	TRBD1	many	14	CASSLSGQVLEQYF	TGTGCCAGCAGCTTATCGGGACAGGTTTTGGAGCAGTACTTC
TRBV7-2	TRBJ1-1	NA	NA	15	CASSRRGAAQTEAFF	TGTGCCAGCAGCAGGCGGGGGGCGGCGCAGACTGAAGCTTTCTTT
TRBV25-1	TRBJ2-7	NA	NA	14	CASSTQVGSSAQHF	TGTGCCAGTAGTACTCAGGTCGGCTCCTCAGCGCAGCACTTC
TRBV4-1	TRBJ1-2	NA	many	15	CASSPVSRTNYGYTF	TGCGCCAGCAGCCCCGTAAGCAGAACTAACTATGGCTACACCTTC
TRBV9	TRBJ2-1	NA	NA	15	CASSLVTGSSYEQFF	TGTGCCAGCAGCTTAGTGACAGGATCGTCCTACGAGCAGTTCTTC
TRBV19	TRBJ1-6	NA	NA	14	CASSIGRVTTALHF	TGTGCCAGTAGTATTGGTAGGGTAACCACAGCCCTGCACTTT
TRBV20-1	TRBJ1-2	TRBD1	NA	14	CSVPDRESYYGYTF	TGCAGTGTTCCGGACAGGGAATCTTATTATGGCTACACCTTC
TRBV2	TRBJ1-2	NA	few	14	CASTGSGTENGYAF	TGTGCCAGCACTGGATCCGGGACGGAGAATGGCTACGCCTTC
TRBV9	TRBJ2-7	NA	once	15	CASSPGSGNTYEQYF	TGTGCCAGCAGCCCAGGTTCAGGGAACACCTACGAGCAGTACTTC
TRBV7-2	TRBJ2-7	NA	NA	15	CASSLQGGTIYEQYF	TGTGCCAGCAGCTTACAAGGCGGGACCATCTACGAGCAGTACTTC
TRBV25-1	TRBJ2-3	NA	NA	14	CASSGYQGTDTQYF	TGTGCCAGCAGTGGGTATCAGGGAACAGATACGCAGTATTTT